Sequencing of this T cell receptor (beta chain) was carried out in a study of blood T cells in healthy people across ages. Study-level points and caveats: Higher diversity and more naive CD4+ cells were features of long-lived donors, compared to aged donors.

As concerns this clonotype: What it binds is not known.

It was about 10 milliliters of peripheral blood that were drawn from each donor. Primers used in a second PCR of roughly 6 to 11 cycles were a sample-barcoded 5' primer and a J-beta primer mix. TCRdb processed the 5' RACE reads anew with MiXCR; each CDR3 protein has one entry. The profile shows around 1,800,000 distinct CDR3 sequences, approximately 39% of them singletons. The sequencing sample was made of blood. This TCR derives from a human donor in good health.

CDR3 DNA: TGCGCCAGCAGCCGAGGAGGGGCGAGCTCCTACAATGAGCAGTTCTTC. It specifies CASSRGGASSYNEQFF. The chain employs TRBV4-1 and TRBJ2-1; D may be TRBD2 (6 bases). Germline V gene data show CDR1 as MGHRA and CDR2 as YSYEKL. The V and J ends lost 4 bases and 0 bases respectively, with 13 bases between them. There are 16 residues in the CDR3.